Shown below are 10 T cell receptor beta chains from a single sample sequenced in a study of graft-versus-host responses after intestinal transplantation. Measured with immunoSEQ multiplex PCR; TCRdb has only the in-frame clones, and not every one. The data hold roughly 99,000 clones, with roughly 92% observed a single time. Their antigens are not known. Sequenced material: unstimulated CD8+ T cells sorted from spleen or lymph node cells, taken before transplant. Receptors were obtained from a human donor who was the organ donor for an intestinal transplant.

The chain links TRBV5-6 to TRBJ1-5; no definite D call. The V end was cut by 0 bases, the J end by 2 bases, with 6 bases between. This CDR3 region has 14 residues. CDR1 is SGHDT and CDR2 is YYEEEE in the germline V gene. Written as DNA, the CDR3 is TGTGCCAGCAGCTTGGGCGGGGGCAATCAGCCCCAGCATTTT. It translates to CASSLGGGNQPQHF.

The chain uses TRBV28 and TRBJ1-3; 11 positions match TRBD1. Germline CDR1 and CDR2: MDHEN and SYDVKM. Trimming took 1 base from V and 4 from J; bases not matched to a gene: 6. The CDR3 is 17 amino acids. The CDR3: CASSLLGTGGTGNTIYF. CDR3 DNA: TGTGCCAGCAGTTTATTGGGGACAGGGGGAACCGGAAACACCATATATTTT.

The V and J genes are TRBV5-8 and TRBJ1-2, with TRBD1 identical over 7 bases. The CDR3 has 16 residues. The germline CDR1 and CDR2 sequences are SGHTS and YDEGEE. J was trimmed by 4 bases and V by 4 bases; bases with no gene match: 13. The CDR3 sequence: CASSGKKGARGYGYTF. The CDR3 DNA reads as TGTGCCAGCAGCGGAAAGAAGGGGGCGCGAGGCTATGGCTACACCTTC.

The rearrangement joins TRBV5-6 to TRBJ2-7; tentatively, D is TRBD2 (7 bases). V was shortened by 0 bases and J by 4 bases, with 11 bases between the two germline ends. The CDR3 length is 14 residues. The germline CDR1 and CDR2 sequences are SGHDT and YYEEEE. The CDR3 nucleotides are TGTGCCAGCAGCTTGGATGGGGGGGCTTACGAGCAGTACTTC. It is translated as CASSLDGGAYEQYF.

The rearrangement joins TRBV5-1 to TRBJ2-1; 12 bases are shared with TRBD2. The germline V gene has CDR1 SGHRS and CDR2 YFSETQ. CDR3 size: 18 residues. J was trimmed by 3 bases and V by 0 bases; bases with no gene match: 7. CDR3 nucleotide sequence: TGCGCCAGCAGCTTGGAGCTAGCGGGAGGGCCAATCTACAATGAGCAGTTCTTC. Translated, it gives CASSLELAGGPIYNEQFF.

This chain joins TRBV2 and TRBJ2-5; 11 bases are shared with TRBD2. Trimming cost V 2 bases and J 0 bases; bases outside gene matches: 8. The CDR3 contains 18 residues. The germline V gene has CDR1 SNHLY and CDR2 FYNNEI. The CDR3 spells CASSEIAGGILHQETQYF. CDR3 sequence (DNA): TGTGCCAGCAGTGAAATAGCGGGAGGGATACTCCACCAAGAGACCCAGTACTTC.

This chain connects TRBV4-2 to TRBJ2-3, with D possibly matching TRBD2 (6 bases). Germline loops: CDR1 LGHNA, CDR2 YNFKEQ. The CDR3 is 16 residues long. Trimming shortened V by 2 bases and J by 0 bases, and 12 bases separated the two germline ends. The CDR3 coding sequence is TGTGCCAGCAGCCAACTCCCCGGGAGTAGCACAGATACGCAGTATTTT. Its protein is CASSQLPGSSTDTQYF.

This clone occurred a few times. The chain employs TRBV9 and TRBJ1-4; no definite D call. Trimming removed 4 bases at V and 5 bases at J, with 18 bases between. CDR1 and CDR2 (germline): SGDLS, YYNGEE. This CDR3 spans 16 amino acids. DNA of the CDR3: TGTGCCAGCAGCTCAGAGGCGAGGGTTGGGAATGAAAAACTGTTTTTT. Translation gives CASSSEARVGNEKLFF.

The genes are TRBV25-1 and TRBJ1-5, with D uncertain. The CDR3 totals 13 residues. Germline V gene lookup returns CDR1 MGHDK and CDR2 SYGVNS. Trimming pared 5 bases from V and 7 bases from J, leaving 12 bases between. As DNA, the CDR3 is TGTGCCAGCAGTCGTACCGGGAACCAGCCCCAGCATTTT. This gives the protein CASSRTGNQPQHF.

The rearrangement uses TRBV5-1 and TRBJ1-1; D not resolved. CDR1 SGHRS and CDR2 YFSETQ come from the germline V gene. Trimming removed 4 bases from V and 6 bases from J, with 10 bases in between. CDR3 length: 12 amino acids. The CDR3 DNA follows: TGCGCCAGCAGCGCGACCGGGGCTGAAGCTTTCTTT. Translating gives CASSATGAEAFF.